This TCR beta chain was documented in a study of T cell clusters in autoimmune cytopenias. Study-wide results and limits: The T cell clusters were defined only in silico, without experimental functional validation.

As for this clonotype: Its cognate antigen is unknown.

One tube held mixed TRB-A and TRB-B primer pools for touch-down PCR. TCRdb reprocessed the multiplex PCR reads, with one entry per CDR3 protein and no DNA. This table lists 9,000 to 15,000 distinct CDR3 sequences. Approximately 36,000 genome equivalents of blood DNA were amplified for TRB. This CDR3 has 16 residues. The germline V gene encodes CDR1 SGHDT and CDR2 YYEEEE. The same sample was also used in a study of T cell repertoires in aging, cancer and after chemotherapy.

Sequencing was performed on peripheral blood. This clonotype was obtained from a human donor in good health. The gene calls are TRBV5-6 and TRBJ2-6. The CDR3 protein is CASTPLHISGANVLTF.